These 25 T cell receptor beta chains originate from one sample sequenced in a study of shared clonotypes between healthy human individuals. Sequencing was performed with immunoSEQ multiplex PCR; in TCRdb, only in-frame clones are kept and a portion is missing. The table records some 2,100,000 clones, 90% to 97% of them present only once. The source material was naive CD4+ T cells sorted from blood. Subset indicated: CD45RA+ positively selected. Receptors originate from a man aged 18 to 30 in good health.

Worth noting for this clone: Other nucleotide sequences in the sample specify the same CDR3. The chain recombines TRBV19 with TRBJ1-2, with D possibly being TRBD1 (5 bases). Germline V gene lookup returns CDR1 LNHDA and CDR2 SQIVND (reference sequence). Trimming took off 3 bases at V and 4 bases at J, with 9 bases between the two ends. This CDR3 is 13 amino acids long. The CDR3 loop is CASSISQVYGYTF. The CDR3 region has the DNA TGTGCCAGTAGTATTTCACAGGTCTATGGCTACACCTTC.

The rearrangement links TRBV7-2 to TRBJ1-1, with D tentatively TRBD1 (6 bases). Germline-derived CDR1 and CDR2 are SGHTA and FQGNSA. V shed 0 bases and J shed 2 bases, with 10 bases lying between them. The CDR3 loop spans 15 amino acids. The CDR3 sequence is CASSLAGTFNTEAFF. The CDR3, as DNA: TGTGCCAGCAGCTTAGCGGGGACATTTAACACTGAAGCTTTCTTT.

This chain links TRBV9 with TRBJ2-1, with D unclear. Germline CDR1 and CDR2: SGDLS and YYNGEE. CDR3 length equals 16 residues. Trimming took off 2 bases at V and 0 bases at J, with 12 bases between the two ends. DNA of the CDR3: TGTGCCAGCAGCGTCGAAACAGTCAGCTCCTACAATGAGCAGTTCTTC. Translated: CASSVETVSSYNEQFF.

V is TRBV27 and J is TRBJ2-3; D possibly uses TRBD1 or TRBD2 (5 bases each). The CDR3 is made up of 14 amino acids. V was pared by 8 bases and J by 1 base, with 13 bases between. Germline-derived CDR1 and CDR2 are MNHEY and SMNVEV (reference sequence). CDR3 sequence: CASPRGERTDTQYF. The CDR3 coding sequence is TGTGCCAGCCCTCGAGGGGAACGCACAGATACGCAGTATTTT.

The chain carries TRBV5-6 and TRBJ1-4, with D hard to call. Trimming pared 3 bases from V and 8 bases from J, leaving 17 bases between. The V gene's germline CDR1 is SGHDT and CDR2 YYEEEE. The CDR3 totals 15 residues. DNA for the CDR3: TGTGCCAGCAGCTCTCTAAAATCCAACTCGGAAAAACTGTTTTTT. Translation gives CASSSLKSNSEKLFF.

This chain uses TRBV2 with TRBJ2-3; D gene uncertain. Germline values: CDR1 SNHLY, CDR2 FYNNEI. V was trimmed by 5 bases and J by 1 base, leaving 13 bases between them. The CDR3 loop spans 15 amino acids. CDR3 protein: CASSFLEAGTDTQYF. CDR3 bases: TGTGCCAGCAGTTTCTTAGAGGCGGGCACAGATACGCAGTATTTT.

The V call is TRBV27, the J call TRBJ1-3; D not resolved. V dropped 8 bases and J dropped 4 bases, with 9 bases sitting between them. Germline loops: CDR1 MNHEY, CDR2 SMNVEV (reference sequence). This CDR3 spans 12 amino acids. The CDR3 nucleotides read TGTGCCAGCGGGATAGAGGGAAACACCATATATTTT. It translates to CASGIEGNTIYF.

This rearrangement joins TRBV14 to TRBJ1-2, with 7 bases that match TRBD1. The CDR3 is 16 residues long. Looked up from germline, CDR1 is SGHDN and CDR2 is FVKESK. V was pared by 4 bases and J by 5 bases, with 13 bases of the junction left unmatched. CDR3 DNA sequence: TGTGCCAGCAGCCGAAGGACAGGAAGTGGGGTTTATGGCTACACCTTC. Translating gives CASSRRTGSGVYGYTF.

J is TRBJ1-2 and V is TRBV6-6; TRBD1 matches at 9 bases. V gave up 6 bases and J gave up 9 bases; unmatched junction bases: 8. Looked up from germline, CDR1 is MNHNY and CDR2 is SVGAGI (reference sequence). The CDR3 is 13 residues long. The CDR3 nucleotides read TGTGCCAGCAGCACCGGGACAGGGAACAGCTACACCTTC. Its protein product is CASSTGTGNSYTF.

To note about this clone: Other DNA sequences from this sample encode an identical CDR3 as well. This chain connects TRBV9 to TRBJ1-5; 7 bases line up with TRBD1. The CDR3 spans 14 residues. Germline V lookup: CDR1 SGDLS, CDR2 YYNGEE. V dropped 0 bases and J dropped 7; count of bases not matched to a gene: 4. CDR3 nucleotide sequence: TGTGCCAGCAGCGTAGAAGCAGGGGGACAGCCCCAGCATTTT. This gives the protein CASSVEAGGQPQHF.

This clone is a singleton in its sample. The chain carries TRBV6-6 and TRBJ2-1; TRBD1 or TRBD2 may be the D gene (6 bases each). Trimming removed 6 bases from V and 5 bases from J, with 14 bases in between. Germline values: CDR1 MNHNY, CDR2 SVGAGI (reference sequence). The CDR3 consists of 14 residues. In DNA form, the CDR3 reads TGTGCCAGCAGGGAGGGTGCAGGGGACAATGAGCAGTTCTTC. This codes for CASREGAGDNEQFF.

The chain employs TRBV29-1 and TRBJ2-3, with D maybe TRBD2 (6 bases). Germline V CDR1 and CDR2: SQVTM, ANQGSEA. Between the trimmed V and J ends, which lost 7 bases and 5 bases, there was a span of 19 bases. The CDR3 totals 14 residues. CDR3 coding DNA: TGCAGCGCTCCCGGGACTGGAACAAGAGATACGCAGTATTTT. This codes for CSAPGTGTRDTQYF.

The chain joins TRBV11-3 to TRBJ2-3, with a tentative D call TRBD1 (5 bases). Germline CDR1 reads SGHNT; CDR2 reads YENEEA. The CDR3 consists of 15 residues. Trimming took 0 bases from V and 4 from J, leaving 11 bases between them. This CDR3 reads CASSLDGQGADTQYF. In DNA, the CDR3 is TGTGCCAGCAGCTTAGACGGGCAGGGTGCAGATACGCAGTATTTT. The variable domain in full, completed from reference TRBV11-3 and TRBJ2-3, reads EAGVVQSPRYKIIEKKQPVAFWCNPISGHNTLYWYLQNLGQGPELLIRYENEEAVDDSQLPKDRFSAERLKGVDSTLKIQPAELGDSAVYLCASSLDGQGADTQYFGPGTRLTVL.

DNA for the CDR3: TGTGCCAGCAGCTTAGCGCTTCAAGCGGGAGCGAAAGAGCAGTACTTC. Translated, it gives CASSLALQAGAKEQYF. The chain couples TRBV7-2 to TRBJ2-7; 8 positions agree with TRBD2. V shed 0 bases, J shed 7 bases, and the junction held 11 bases outside the gene matches. There are 16 residues in the CDR3. The germline gives CDR1 SGHTA, CDR2 FQGNSA.

V and J are TRBV28 and TRBJ1-6; perhaps TRBD1 as D (5 bases). V was shortened by 6 bases and J by 13 bases, with 16 bases between the two germline ends. Germline CDR1 and CDR2: MDHEN and SYDVKM. CDR3 length equals 13 residues. The CDR3 reads CASSTGHFGPLHF. For the CDR3, the DNA is TGTGCCAGCAGCACCGGACATTTTGGGCCCCTCCACTTT.

The rearrangement uses TRBV2 and TRBJ1-1, with 7 bases that match TRBD1. The CDR3 extends over 14 amino acids. V gave up 2 bases and J gave up 4 bases; unmatched junction bases: 4. CDR1 and CDR2 from the germline V gene are SNHLY and FYNNEI. The CDR3 protein is CASSETTGITEAFF. The DNA for the CDR3 is TGTGCCAGCAGTGAAACGACAGGGATCACTGAAGCTTTCTTT.

Comment on this clone: Other DNA sequences from this sample encode an identical CDR3 as well. V is TRBV9 and J is TRBJ2-1; 11 nucleotides line up with TRBD2. V lost 3 bases and J lost 4; bases outside the gene matches: 6. Germline lookup yields CDR1 SGDLS and CDR2 YYNGEE. The CDR3 is 16 amino acids. The DNA for the CDR3 is TGTGCCAGCAGCGCCCTAGCGGGGGGCCCGTACAATGAGCAGTTCTTC. Protein product: CASSALAGGPYNEQFF. The whole variable domain, remainder taken from reference TRBV9 and TRBJ2-1, is DSGVTQTPKHLITATGQRVTLRCSPRSGDLSVYWYQQSLDQGLQFLIQYYNGEERAKGNILERFSAQQFPDLHSELNLSSLELGDSALYFCASSALAGGPYNEQFFGPGTRLTVL.

The genes are TRBV5-3 and TRBJ2-1; 7 nucleotides line up with TRBD1. TRBV5-3 is an ORF for which the function is uncertain. Trimming at V came to 2 bases and at J to 0 bases, leaving 5 bases not matched to a gene. The CDR3 extends over 16 amino acids. Here the CDR3 DNA reads TGTGCCAGAAGCTTCGACAGGGCTAGCTCCTACAATGAGCAGTTCTTC. Protein product: CARSFDRASSYNEQFF.

The chain has TRBV11-2 and TRBJ2-7, with D maybe TRBD2 (5 bases). This CDR3 is 16 amino acids long. Germline V CDR1 and CDR2: SGHAT, FQNNGV. V lost 0 bases and J 4 bases, leaving 16 bases between the germline ends. The CDR3 protein is CASSLELGAESYEQYF. CDR3 nucleotide sequence: TGTGCCAGCAGCTTAGAATTAGGAGCGGAAAGTTACGAGCAGTACTTC.

This chain links TRBV28 with TRBJ2-7, with a possible D match to TRBD2 (5 bases). Per germline, CDR1 MDHEN and CDR2 SYDVKM. This CDR3 has 16 amino acids. Trimming left V 8 bases short and J 0 bases short, with 20 bases between. CDR3 protein: CASGPPLGGYSYEQYF. Written as DNA, the CDR3 is TGTGCCAGCGGCCCGCCGTTGGGCGGGTACTCCTACGAGCAGTACTTC.

The table lists this clone with a count of one. J is TRBJ2-3 and V is TRBV9, with D unclear. CDR1 and CDR2 (germline): SGDLS, YYNGEE. The CDR3 is 16 residues long. V lost 0 bases, J lost 0 bases, and 11 bases lay in between. CDR3 nucleotides: TGTGCCAGCAGCGTAGGAGCTAGTCGTAGCACAGATACGCAGTATTTT. It translates to CASSVGASRSTDTQYF.

The genes are TRBV7-9 and TRBJ2-7; TRBD2 matches 14 bases. Germline V gene data show CDR1 as SEHNR and CDR2 as FQNEAQ (reference sequence). The CDR3 contains 17 residues. With V trimmed by 5 bases and J by 1 base, 7 bases remained unmatched. The CDR3 spells CASSLGTSGSGSYEQYF. CDR3 DNA sequence: TGTGCCAGCAGCCTCGGGACTAGCGGGAGCGGTTCCTACGAGCAGTACTTC.

This clone came up once. The rearrangement links TRBV19 to TRBJ2-5; TRBD1 matches at 8 bases. The germline V gene has CDR1 LNHDA and CDR2 SQIVND (reference sequence). The CDR3 loop spans 15 amino acids. The V and J ends lost 6 bases and 1 base, in that order; junction bases with no gene match: 7. The CDR3 spells CASSGSGTGQETQYF. DNA for the CDR3: TGTGCCAGTAGCGGCTCTGGGACAGGCCAAGAGACCCAGTACTTC.

The chain has TRBV7-8 and TRBJ1-3, with TRBD1 as a possible D gene (5 bases). Germline V lookup: CDR1 SGHVS, CDR2 FQNEAQ. The CDR3 has 15 residues. Trimming took off 3 bases at V and 1 base at J, with 10 bases between the two ends. In nucleotides, the CDR3 is TGTGCCAGCAGCTTTTCCAGGGCATCTGGAAACACCATATATTTT. Translated, it gives CASSFSRASGNTIYF.

J is TRBJ1-5 and V is TRBV7-9; maybe TRBD1 (5 bases). Germline V CDR1 and CDR2: SEHNR, FQNEAQ (reference sequence). Trimming cost V 3 bases and J 6 bases, with 9 bases left between them. This CDR3 spans 13 amino acids. CDR3 region: CASSLGGFQPQHF. The CDR3 DNA follows: TGTGCCAGCAGCTTGGGGGGATTTCAGCCCCAGCATTTT. Complete variable domain (other parts from reference TRBV7-9 and TRBJ1-5): DTGVSQNPRHKITKRGQNVTFRCDPISEHNRLYWYRQTLGQGPEFLTYFQNEAQLEKSRLLSDRFSAERPKGSFSTLEIQRTEQGDSAMYLCASSLGGFQPQHFGDGTRLSIL.